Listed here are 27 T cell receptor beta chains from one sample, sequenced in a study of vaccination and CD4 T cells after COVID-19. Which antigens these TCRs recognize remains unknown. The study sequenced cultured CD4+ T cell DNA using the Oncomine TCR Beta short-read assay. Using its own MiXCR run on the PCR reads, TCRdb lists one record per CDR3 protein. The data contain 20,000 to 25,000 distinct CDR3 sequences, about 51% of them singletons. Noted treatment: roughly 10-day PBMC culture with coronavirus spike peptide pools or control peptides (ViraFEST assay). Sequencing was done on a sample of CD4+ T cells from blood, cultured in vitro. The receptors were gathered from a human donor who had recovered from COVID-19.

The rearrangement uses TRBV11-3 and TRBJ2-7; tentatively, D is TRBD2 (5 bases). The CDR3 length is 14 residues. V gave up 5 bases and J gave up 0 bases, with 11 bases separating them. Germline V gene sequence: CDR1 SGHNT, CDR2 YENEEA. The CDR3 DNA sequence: TGTGCCAGCAGCGCGGGCGGTAGCTCCTACGAGCAGTACTTC. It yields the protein CASSAGGSSYEQYF.

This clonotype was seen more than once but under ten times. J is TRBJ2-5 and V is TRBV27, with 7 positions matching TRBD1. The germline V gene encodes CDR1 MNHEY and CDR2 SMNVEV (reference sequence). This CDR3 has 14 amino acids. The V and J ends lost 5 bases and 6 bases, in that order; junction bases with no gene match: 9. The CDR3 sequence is CASSRQGLIKTQYF. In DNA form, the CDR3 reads TGTGCCAGCAGTCGACAGGGTCTGATTAAGACCCAGTACTTC.

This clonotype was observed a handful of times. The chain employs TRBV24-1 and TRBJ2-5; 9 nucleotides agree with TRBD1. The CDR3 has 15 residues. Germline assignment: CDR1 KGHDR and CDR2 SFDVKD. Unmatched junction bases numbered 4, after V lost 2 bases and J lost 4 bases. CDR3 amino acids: CATSDSSTGGETQYF. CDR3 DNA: TGTGCCACCAGTGATTCCTCGACAGGGGGAGAGACCCAGTACTTC.

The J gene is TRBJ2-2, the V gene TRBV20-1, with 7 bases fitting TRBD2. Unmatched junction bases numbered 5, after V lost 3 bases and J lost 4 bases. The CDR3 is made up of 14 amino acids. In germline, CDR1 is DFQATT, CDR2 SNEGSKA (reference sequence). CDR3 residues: CSARSGGGTGELFF. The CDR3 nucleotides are TGCAGTGCTAGGTCGGGGGGAGGCACCGGGGAGCTGTTTTTT.

The CDR3: CASSYGTWLKRRDTIYF. In nucleotides, the CDR3 is TGTGCCAGCAGCTATGGGACATGGCTCAAACGCCGGGACACCATATATTTT. The chain couples TRBV11-2 to TRBJ1-3; maybe TRBD1 (6 bases). The length of the CDR3 is 17 residues. CDR1 is SGHAT and CDR2 is FQNNGV in the germline V gene. V was pared by 4 bases and J by 8 bases, with 24 bases between.

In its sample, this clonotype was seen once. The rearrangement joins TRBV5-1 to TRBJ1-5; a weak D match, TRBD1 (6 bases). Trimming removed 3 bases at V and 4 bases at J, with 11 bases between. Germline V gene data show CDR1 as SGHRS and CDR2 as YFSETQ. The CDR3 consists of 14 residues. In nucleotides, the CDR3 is TGCGCCAGCAGCTACGGGGGCGAGAATCAGCCCCAGCATTTT. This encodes CASSYGGENQPQHF.

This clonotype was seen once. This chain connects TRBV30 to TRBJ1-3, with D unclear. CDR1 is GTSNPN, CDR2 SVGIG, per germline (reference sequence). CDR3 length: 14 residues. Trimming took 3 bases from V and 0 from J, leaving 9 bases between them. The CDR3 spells CAWSRANSGNTIYF. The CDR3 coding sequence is TGTGCCTGGAGCCGGGCTAACTCTGGAAACACCATATATTTT.

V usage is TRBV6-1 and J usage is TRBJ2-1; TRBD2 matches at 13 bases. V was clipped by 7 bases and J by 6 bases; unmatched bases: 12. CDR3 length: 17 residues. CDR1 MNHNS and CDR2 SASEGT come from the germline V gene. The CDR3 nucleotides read TGTGCCAGCAACCCATCGATAAGACTAGCGGGAGGCAATGAGCAGTTCTTC. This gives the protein CASNPSIRLAGGNEQFF.

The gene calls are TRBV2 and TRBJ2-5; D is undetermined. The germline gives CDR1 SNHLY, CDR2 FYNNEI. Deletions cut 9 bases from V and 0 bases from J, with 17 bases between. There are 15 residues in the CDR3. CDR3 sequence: CASTPPVGDQETQYF. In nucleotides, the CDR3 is TGTGCCAGTACCCCCCCCGTTGGGGACCAAGAGACCCAGTACTTC.

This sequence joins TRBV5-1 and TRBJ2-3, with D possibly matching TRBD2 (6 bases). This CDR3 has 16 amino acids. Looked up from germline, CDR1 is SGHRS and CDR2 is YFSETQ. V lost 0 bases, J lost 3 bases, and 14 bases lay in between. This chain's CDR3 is CASSLGDFGRTDTQYF. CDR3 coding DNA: TGCGCCAGCAGCTTGGGGGACTTCGGGAGAACAGATACGCAGTATTTT.

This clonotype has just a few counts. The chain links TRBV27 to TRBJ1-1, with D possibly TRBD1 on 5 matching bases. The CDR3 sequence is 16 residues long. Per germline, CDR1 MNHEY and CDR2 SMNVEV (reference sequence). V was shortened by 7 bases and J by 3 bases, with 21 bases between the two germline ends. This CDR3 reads CASTPSRGRGDTEAFF. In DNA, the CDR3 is TGTGCCAGCACCCCAAGTAGGGGCCGCGGAGACACTGAAGCTTTCTTT.

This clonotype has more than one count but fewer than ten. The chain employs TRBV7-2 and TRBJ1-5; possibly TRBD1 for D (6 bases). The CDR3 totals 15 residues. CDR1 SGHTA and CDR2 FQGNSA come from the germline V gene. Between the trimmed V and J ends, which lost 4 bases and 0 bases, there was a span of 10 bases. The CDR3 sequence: CASSSWTASNQPQHF. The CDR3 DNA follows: TGTGCCAGCAGCTCTTGGACAGCTAGCAATCAGCCCCAGCATTTT.

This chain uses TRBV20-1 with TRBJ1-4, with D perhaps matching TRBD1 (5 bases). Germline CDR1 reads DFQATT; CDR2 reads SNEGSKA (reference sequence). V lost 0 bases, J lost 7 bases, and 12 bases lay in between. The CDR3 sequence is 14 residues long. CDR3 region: CSARDPGQGEKLFF. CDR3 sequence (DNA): TGCAGTGCTAGAGATCCAGGGCAGGGTGAAAAACTGTTTTTT.

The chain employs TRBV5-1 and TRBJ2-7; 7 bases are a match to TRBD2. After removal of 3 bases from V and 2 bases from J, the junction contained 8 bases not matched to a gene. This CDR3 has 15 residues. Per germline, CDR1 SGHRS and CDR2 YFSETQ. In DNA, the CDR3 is TGCGCCAGCAGCTCGCGGCGGCTAGCGGCCTACGAGCAGTACTTC. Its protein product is CASSSRRLAAYEQYF.

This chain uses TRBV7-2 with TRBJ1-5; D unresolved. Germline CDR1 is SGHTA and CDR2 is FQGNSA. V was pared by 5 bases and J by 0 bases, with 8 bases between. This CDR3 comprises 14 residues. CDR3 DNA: TGTGCCAGCAGCCAGCCATATAGCAATCAGCCCCAGCATTTT. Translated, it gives CASSQPYSNQPQHF. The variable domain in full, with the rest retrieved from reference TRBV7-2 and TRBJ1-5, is GAGVSQSPSNKVTEKGKDVELRCDPISGHTALYWYRQSLGQGLEFLIYFQGNSAPDKSGLPSDRFSAERTGGSVSTLTIQRTQQEDSAVYLCASSQPYSNQPQHFGDGTRLSIL.

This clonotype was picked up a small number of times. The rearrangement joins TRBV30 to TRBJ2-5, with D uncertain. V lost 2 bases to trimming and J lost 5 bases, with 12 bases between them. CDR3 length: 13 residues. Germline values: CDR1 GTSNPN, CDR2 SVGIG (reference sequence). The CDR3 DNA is TGTGCCTGGAGTCCCCGGCACGCGGAGACCCAGTACTTC. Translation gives CAWSPRHAETQYF.

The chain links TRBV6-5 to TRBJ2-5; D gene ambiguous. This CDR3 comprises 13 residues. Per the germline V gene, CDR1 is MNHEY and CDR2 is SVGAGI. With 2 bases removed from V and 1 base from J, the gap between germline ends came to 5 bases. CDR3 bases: TGTGCCAGCAGTTACCTGAGCCAAGAGACCCAGTACTTC. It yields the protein CASSYLSQETQYF.

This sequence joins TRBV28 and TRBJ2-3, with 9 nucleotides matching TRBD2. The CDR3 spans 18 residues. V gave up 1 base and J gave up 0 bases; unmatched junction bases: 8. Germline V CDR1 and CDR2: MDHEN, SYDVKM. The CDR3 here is CASSLSAGGYVSTDTQYF. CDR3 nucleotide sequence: TGTGCCAGCAGTTTATCAGCGGGAGGATATGTGAGCACAGATACGCAGTATTTT.

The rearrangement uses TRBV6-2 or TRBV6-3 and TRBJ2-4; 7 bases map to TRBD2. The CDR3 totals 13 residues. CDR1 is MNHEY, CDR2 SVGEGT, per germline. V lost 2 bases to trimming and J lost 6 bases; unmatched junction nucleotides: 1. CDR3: CASSYGRVNIQYF. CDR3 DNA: TGTGCCAGCAGTTACGGGAGGGTAAACATTCAGTACTTC.

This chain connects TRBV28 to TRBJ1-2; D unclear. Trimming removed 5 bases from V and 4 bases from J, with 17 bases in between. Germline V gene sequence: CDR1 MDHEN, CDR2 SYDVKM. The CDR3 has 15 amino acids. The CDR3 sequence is CASSPTGPLGYGYTF. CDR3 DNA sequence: TGTGCCAGCAGTCCTACGGGCCCCTTAGGCTATGGCTACACCTTC.

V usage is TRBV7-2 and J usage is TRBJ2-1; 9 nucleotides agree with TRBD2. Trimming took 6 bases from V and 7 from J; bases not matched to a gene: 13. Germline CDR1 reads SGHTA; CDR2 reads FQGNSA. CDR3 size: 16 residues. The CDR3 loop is CASSQLGGLASNEQFF. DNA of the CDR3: TGTGCCAGCAGTCAACTTGGGGGACTAGCATCGAATGAGCAGTTCTTC.

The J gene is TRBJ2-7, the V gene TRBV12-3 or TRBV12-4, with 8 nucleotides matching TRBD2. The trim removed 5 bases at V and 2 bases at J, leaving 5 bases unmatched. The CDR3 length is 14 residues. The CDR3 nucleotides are TGTGCCAGCAGTCGGGGGGGGAGTACCTACGAGCAGTACTTC. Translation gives CASSRGGSTYEQYF.

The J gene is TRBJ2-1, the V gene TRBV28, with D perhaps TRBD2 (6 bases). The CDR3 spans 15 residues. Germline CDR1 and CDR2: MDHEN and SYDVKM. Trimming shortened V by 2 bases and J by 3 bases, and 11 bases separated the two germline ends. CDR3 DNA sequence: TGTGCCAGCAGTTTACCCCAGCGGGTCTACAATGAGCAGTTCTTC. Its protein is CASSLPQRVYNEQFF.

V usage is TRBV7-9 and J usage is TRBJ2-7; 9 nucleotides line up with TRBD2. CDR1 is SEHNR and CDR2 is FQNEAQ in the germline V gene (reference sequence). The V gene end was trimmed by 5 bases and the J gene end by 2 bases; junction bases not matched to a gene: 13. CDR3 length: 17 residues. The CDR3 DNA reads TGTGCCAGCAGCATTGGCACCCTAGCGGGACTAACCTACGAGCAGTACTTC. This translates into CASSIGTLAGLTYEQYF.

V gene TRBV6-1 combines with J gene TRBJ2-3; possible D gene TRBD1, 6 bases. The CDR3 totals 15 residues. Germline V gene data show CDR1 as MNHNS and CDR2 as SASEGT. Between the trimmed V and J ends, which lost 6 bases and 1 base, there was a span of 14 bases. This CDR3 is CASSPRDTGTDTQYF. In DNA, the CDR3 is TGTGCCAGCAGCCCCCGGGACACGGGCACAGATACGCAGTATTTT.

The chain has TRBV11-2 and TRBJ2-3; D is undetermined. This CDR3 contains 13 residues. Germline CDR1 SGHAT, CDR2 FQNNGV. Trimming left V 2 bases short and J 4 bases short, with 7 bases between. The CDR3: CASSLMLADTQYF. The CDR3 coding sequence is TGTGCCAGCAGCTTAATGTTAGCAGATACGCAGTATTTT.

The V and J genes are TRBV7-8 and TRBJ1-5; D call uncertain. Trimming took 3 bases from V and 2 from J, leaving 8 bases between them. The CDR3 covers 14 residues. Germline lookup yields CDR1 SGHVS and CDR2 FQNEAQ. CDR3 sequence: CASSFGYGNQPQHF. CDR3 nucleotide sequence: TGTGCCAGCAGCTTCGGTTACGGCAATCAGCCCCAGCATTTT.